This entry describes one T cell receptor beta chain. The V and J ends lost 5 bases and 9 bases, in that order; junction bases with no gene match: 7. This CDR3 is 12 amino acids long. Profiled with immunoSEQ multiplex PCR; TCRdb holds only in-frame clones, not every one. This sample has tens of thousands of clones, with about 87% found just once. The data are from a study of blood T cell repertoires in COVID-19. The origin of this receptor is a woman at least 80 years old with acute or convalescent COVID-19. V is TRBV12-3 or TRBV12-4 and J is TRBJ2-7; 7 positions agree with TRBD1. The sample was peripheral blood. CDR3: CASSPRDRGQYF. The CDR3, as DNA: TGTGCCAGCAGTCCTCGGGACAGAGGGCAGTACTTC.